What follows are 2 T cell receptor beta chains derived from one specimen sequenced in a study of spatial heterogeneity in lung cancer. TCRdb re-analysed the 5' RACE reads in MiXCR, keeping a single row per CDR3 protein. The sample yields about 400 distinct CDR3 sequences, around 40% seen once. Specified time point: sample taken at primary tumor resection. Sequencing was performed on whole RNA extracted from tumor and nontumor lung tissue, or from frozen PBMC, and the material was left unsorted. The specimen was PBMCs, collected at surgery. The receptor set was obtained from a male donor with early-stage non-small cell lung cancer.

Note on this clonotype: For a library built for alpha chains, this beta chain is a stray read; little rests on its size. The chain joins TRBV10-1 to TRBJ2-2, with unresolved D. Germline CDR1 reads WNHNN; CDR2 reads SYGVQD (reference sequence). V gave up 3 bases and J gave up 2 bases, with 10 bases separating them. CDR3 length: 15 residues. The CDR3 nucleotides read TGCGCCAGCAGTGACTTCGACCCAAACACCGGGGAGCTGTTTTTT. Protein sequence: CASSDFDPNTGELFF.

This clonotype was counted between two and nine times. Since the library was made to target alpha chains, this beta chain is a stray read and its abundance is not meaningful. The CDR3 loop reads CASTVAGIPDTQYF. CDR3 DNA: TGTGCCAGCACCGTAGCGGGAATCCCAGATACGCAGTATTTT. The rearrangement uses TRBV28 and TRBJ2-3; 8 bases fit TRBD2. The CDR3 covers 14 residues. Trimming cost V 7 bases and J 4 bases; bases outside gene matches: 7. Per germline, CDR1 MDHEN and CDR2 SYDVKM.